The rows below give T cell receptor beta chains drawn from one sample of a study of T-cell reconstitution after alpha-beta-depleted transplantation in children. TCRdb processed the PCR reads anew with MiXCR; each CDR3 protein has one entry. The table includes 250,000 to 300,000 distinct CDR3 sequences, 9.9% detected once. The source material was PBMCs from the stem cell graft donor, sampled from the stem cell graft. The receptors shown here come from a human donor who donated a stem cell graft to a child with SCID. Each CDR3 is given with its conserved first and last residue. Fields, in order: V gene, D gene, J gene, clone size, CDR3 protein, CDR3 DNA. A D gene is named only where the DNA matches it firmly. Size values are once, few and many counts, or a class for expanded clones, and some rows have none.

V: TRBV20-1
D: .
J: TRBJ2-1
size: few
CDR3: CSAKQVLWTYNEQFF
DNA: TGCAGTGCTAAACAGGTCCTGTGGACCTACAATGAGCAGTTCTTC

V: TRBV9
D: .
J: TRBJ1-3
size: few
CDR3: CASSVEENTIYF
DNA: TGTGCCAGCAGCGTAGAAGAGAACACCATATATTTT

V: TRBV3-1
D: TRBD1
J: TRBJ2-1
size: many
CDR3: CASSQTGTGVFF
DNA: TGTGCCAGCAGCCAGACCGGGACAGGGGTTTTCTTC

V: TRBV21-1
D: .
J: TRBJ1-5
size: .
CDR3: CASSKGRGPSNQPQHF
DNA: TGTGCCAGCAGCAAAGGACGGGGGCCGAGCAATCAGCCCCAGCATTTT

V: TRBV5-5
D: .
J: TRBJ2-7
size: .
CDR3: CASSLRETSYEQYF
DNA: TGTGCCAGCAGCTTGCGGGAAACCTCCTACGAGCAGTACTTC

V: TRBV3-1
D: .
J: TRBJ1-1
size: .
CDR3: CASSQDPHGTEAFF
DNA: TGTGCCAGCAGCCAAGATCCTCACGGCACTGAAGCTTTCTTT

V: TRBV7-9
D: .
J: TRBJ2-3
size: many
CDR3: CASSLSVGLTQYF
DNA: TGTGCCAGCAGCTTATCTGTCGGGCTTACGCAGTATTTT

V: TRBV14
D: .
J: TRBJ1-1
size: many
CDR3: CASSPQAAISGLGNTEAFF
DNA: TGTGCCAGCAGCCCCCAGGCGGCCATCTCAGGGCTTGGGAACACTGAAGCTTTCTTT

V: TRBV5-1
D: TRBD2
J: TRBJ2-3
size: few
CDR3: CASSLAGTSGDTQYF
DNA: TGCGCCAGCAGCTTGGCCGGGACTAGCGGAGATACGCAGTATTTT

V: TRBV20-1
D: .
J: TRBJ2-2
size: few
CDR3: CSAREGTGELFF
DNA: TGCAGTGCTAGAGAGGGCACCGGGGAGCTGTTTTTT

V: TRBV6-1
D: TRBD2
J: TRBJ2-5
size: .
CDR3: CASRQAAGGLRETQYF
DNA: TGTGCCAGCAGGCAAGCGGCGGGGGGGCTGCGGGAGACCCAGTACTTC

V: TRBV7-9
D: .
J: TRBJ2-1
size: many
CDR3: CASSSHLSNNEQFF
DNA: TGTGCCAGCAGCTCGCATCTGTCAAACAATGAGCAGTTCTTC

V: TRBV12-3/TRBV12-4
D: .
J: TRBJ1-5
size: many
CDR3: CASRGSSQHF
DNA: TGTGCCAGCAGGGGGTCAAGTCAGCATTTT

V: TRBV5-1
D: TRBD1
J: TRBJ1-1
size: .
CDR3: CASSPDPTGDNTEAFF
DNA: TGCGCCAGCAGCCCTGACCCGACAGGGGATAACACTGAAGCTTTCTTT

V: TRBV10-3
D: TRBD1
J: TRBJ1-2
size: many
CDR3: CAISLGTDLSGYTF
DNA: TGTGCCATCAGTTTGGGGACAGACCTTTCTGGCTACACCTTC

V: TRBV15
D: .
J: TRBJ1-3
size: .
CDR3: CAARADSGNTIYF
DNA: TGTGCCGCTAGGGCAGACTCTGGAAACACCATATATTTT